The 2 T cell receptor beta chains reported below all come from one sample, sequenced in a study of blood T cell repertoires in COVID-19. The data were produced by immunoSEQ multiplex PCR, yet TCRdb's version contains in-frame clones alone and is incomplete. The sample yields 160,000 or so clones, about four fifths seen once. Source material: peripheral blood. The receptors here all came from an elderly woman with acute or convalescent COVID-19.

This chain links TRBV2 with TRBJ2-1; tentative D call: TRBD1 (6 bases). Trimming stripped 6 bases from V and 4 bases from J, with 10 bases between. Looked up from germline, CDR1 is SNHLY and CDR2 is FYNNEI. This CDR3 is built from 13 residues. The CDR3 reads CASSPDRYNEQFF. The CDR3 nucleotides are TGTGCCAGCAGCCCCGACAGGTACAATGAGCAGTTCTTC.

V and J are TRBV27 and TRBJ1-4; maybe TRBD1 (6 bases). CDR3 length: 17 amino acids. Germline CDR1 is MNHEY and CDR2 is SMNVEV (reference sequence). V was pared by 6 bases and J by 7 bases, with 24 bases between. CDR3 DNA: TGTGCCAGCAGCGGCTACAGGCACAGGGATGGGGGTGAAAAACTGTTTTTT. This gives the protein CASSGYRHRDGGEKLFF.